These 29 T cell receptor beta chains share one sample of origin, sequenced in a study of blood T cell repertoires in COVID-19. Method: immunoSEQ multiplex PCR; TCRdb's copy keeps in-frame clones and lacks some. The data hold more than 85,000 clones, with 70% to 85% observed a single time. Input material: peripheral blood. These receptors were collected from a woman in her forties or fifties with acute or convalescent COVID-19.

V usage is TRBV4-3 and J usage is TRBJ1-1; no clear D gene. The CDR3 is 13 amino acids. Trimming shortened V by 4 bases and J by 0 bases, and 6 bases separated the two germline ends. CDR1 is LGHNA and CDR2 is YSLEER in the germline V gene. This CDR3 reads CASSRAVNTEAFF. The CDR3 DNA reads TGCGCCAGCAGCCGGGCTGTGAACACTGAAGCTTTCTTT.

J is TRBJ2-5 and V is TRBV2; 10 nucleotides match TRBD2. The V gene's germline CDR1 is SNHLY and CDR2 FYNNEI. There are 19 residues in the CDR3. V trimming: 1 base; J trimming: 4 bases; junction bases outside the gene matches: 15. CDR3 nucleotides: TGTGCCAGCAGTGAAGGAATTCTAGCGGGGGCCCATGCCGCAGAGACCCAGTACTTC. Translation gives CASSEGILAGAHAAETQYF.

The chain uses TRBV3-1 (or the pseudogene TRBV3-2) and TRBJ1-5, with no clear D. From germline, CDR1 is LGHDT and CDR2 YNNKEL (reference sequence). V lost 0 bases and J lost 1, with 13 bases in between. CDR3 length: 17 amino acids. CDR3 in amino acids: CASSQDGRGGSNQPQHF. As DNA, the CDR3 is TGTGCCAGCAGCCAAGATGGTCGGGGAGGGAGCAATCAGCCCCAGCATTTT.

CDR3 DNA: TGTGCCAGCAGCCCCGATAGCGGGGGGGATTTGACGCAGTATTTT. Translating it yields CASSPDSGGDLTQYF. The chain couples TRBV4-2 to TRBJ2-3; 11 bases are a match to TRBD2. The CDR3 is 15 residues long. The junction had 9 bases not matched to a gene; V was cut back by 4 bases and J by 9 bases. Germline V lookup: CDR1 LGHNA, CDR2 YNFKEQ.

This clone has only a few counts. The V and J genes are TRBV29-1 and TRBJ1-5, with D unclear. The length of the CDR3 is 13 residues. Germline V CDR1 and CDR2: SQVTM, ANQGSEA. Deletions cut 8 bases from V and 5 bases from J, with 16 bases between. The CDR3 region has the DNA TGCAGCCCTGAGGGAGTGGTCCATCAGCCCCAGCATTTT. Protein: CSPEGVVHQPQHF.

The chain employs TRBV10-1 and TRBJ1-2, with 8 bases that match TRBD1. The ends lost 3 bases at V and 5 bases at J; junction bases unmatched: 11. The CDR3 loop spans 16 amino acids. Germline CDR1 reads WNHNN; CDR2 reads SYGVQD (reference sequence). In nucleotides, the CDR3 is TGCGCCAGCAGTGAAGCGGCAGGGGGCCTAAGATATGGCTACACCTTC. Protein sequence: CASSEAAGGLRYGYTF.

This chain joins TRBV7-2 and TRBJ1-5; possibly TRBD1 for D (5 bases). In germline, CDR1 is SGHTA, CDR2 FQGNSA. The CDR3 spans 13 residues. Trimming took off 6 bases at V and 5 bases at J, with 11 bases between the two ends. This CDR3 reads CASRGASDQPQHF. CDR3 in DNA: TGTGCCAGCAGAGGGGCAAGCGATCAGCCCCAGCATTTT. The full variable domain, completed using reference TRBV7-2 and TRBJ1-5, is GAGVSQSPSNKVTEKGKDVELRCDPISGHTALYWYRQSLGQGLEFLIYFQGNSAPDKSGLPSDRFSAERTGGSVSTLTIQRTQQEDSAVYLCASRGASDQPQHFGDGTRLSIL.

CDR3 bases: TGTGCCAGGACAATCCAAGAGACCCAGTACTTC. Amino acid sequence: CARTIQETQYF. The chain uses TRBV2 and TRBJ2-5; D unresolved. The CDR3 length is 11 residues. Deletions cut 9 bases from V and 1 base from J, with 6 bases between. Germline V CDR1 and CDR2: SNHLY, FYNNEI.

The rearrangement uses TRBV3-1 (or the pseudogene TRBV3-2) and TRBJ1-1; the D gene is possibly TRBD1 (5 bases). The CDR3 covers 15 residues. V lost 4 bases to trimming and J lost 5 bases, with 17 bases between them. Germline CDR1 LGHDT, CDR2 YNNKEL (reference sequence). CDR3 DNA: TGTGCCAGCAGCCGATTACCTCAGGGCGGAACTGAAGCTTTCTTT. This translates into CASSRLPQGGTEAFF.

This clone appeared a few times. The rearrangement uses TRBV6-5 and TRBJ1-3; D is unclear. CDR1 and CDR2 from the germline V gene are MNHEY and SVGAGI. The CDR3 consists of 14 residues. V was cut by 8 bases and J by 0 bases, with 11 bases left in between. The CDR3 loop is CASEDRDSGNTIYF. CDR3 nucleotide sequence: TGTGCCAGCGAAGACCGGGACTCTGGAAACACCATATATTTT.

The V gene is TRBV5-1, the J gene TRBJ1-1; D gene uncertain. Germline CDR1 is SGHRS and CDR2 is YFSETQ. There are 16 residues in the CDR3. Trimming removed 2 bases at V and 0 bases at J, with 14 bases between. In nucleotides, the CDR3 is TGCGCCAGCAGCTTAACGGCAGGCCAGATGAACACTGAAGCTTTCTTT. Its protein product is CASSLTAGQMNTEAFF.

The rearrangement uses TRBV6-2 or TRBV6-3 and TRBJ2-1, with TRBD2 identical over 11 bases. The V gene end was trimmed by 0 bases and the J gene end by 7 bases; junction bases not matched to a gene: 8. CDR3 length: 17 amino acids. The V gene's germline CDR1 is MNHEY and CDR2 SVGEGT. This CDR3 is CASSYSLAGGHGNEQFF. Here the CDR3 DNA reads TGTGCCAGCAGTTACTCCCTAGCGGGGGGCCACGGTAATGAGCAGTTCTTC.

In nucleotides, the CDR3 is TGTGCCAGCAGAGCGGGGTCGAACACCGGGGAGCTGTTTTTT. This translates into CASRAGSNTGELFF. This chain links TRBV2 with TRBJ2-2; 7 bases are a match to TRBD2. The V gene end was trimmed by 6 bases and the J gene end by 0 bases; junction bases not matched to a gene: 1. The CDR3 totals 14 residues. Germline assignment: CDR1 SNHLY and CDR2 FYNNEI.

This clone is a singleton in its sample. V gene TRBV28 combines with J gene TRBJ1-1; 8 nucleotides align to TRBD1. The CDR3 loop spans 14 amino acids. With V trimmed by 5 bases and J by 1 base, 3 bases remained unmatched. Per germline, CDR1 MDHEN and CDR2 SYDVKM. The CDR3 region is CASSLGQGNTEAFF. The CDR3 DNA follows: TGTGCCAGCAGTCTCGGACAGGGGAACACTGAAGCTTTCTTT. The variable domain in full, with the rest retrieved from reference TRBV28 and TRBJ1-1, is DVKVTQSSRYLVKRTGEKVFLECVQDMDHENMFWYRQDPGLGLRLIYFSYDVKMKEKGDIPEGYSVSREKKERFSLILESASTNQTSMYLCASSLGQGNTEAFFGQGTRLTVV.

This clone turned up a few times. The chain couples TRBV6-2 or TRBV6-3 to TRBJ2-3; TRBD2 is a possible D gene (6 bases). In germline, CDR1 is MNHEY, CDR2 SVGEGT. CDR3 length: 12 amino acids. V shed 4 bases and J shed 9 bases, with 11 bases lying between them. In DNA form, the CDR3 reads TGTGCCAGCAGTTCGGGGGTGGGGACGCAGTATTTT. It translates to CASSSGVGTQYF.

The V call is TRBV6-1, the J call TRBJ2-1; D is unresolved. This CDR3 region has 15 residues. Looked up from germline, CDR1 is MNHNS and CDR2 is SASEGT. The V gene lost 0 bases and the J gene lost 5 bases, with 11 bases spanning the gap. The CDR3 region is CASSEAWQINNEQFF. In DNA form, the CDR3 reads TGTGCCAGCAGTGAAGCGTGGCAGATTAACAATGAGCAGTTCTTC.

This clone was counted only a few times. The V gene is TRBV10-2, the J gene TRBJ1-1, with TRBD1 identical over 7 bases. The J segment lost 4 bases and the V segment lost 3 bases, leaving 2 bases of the junction unmatched. Per the germline V gene, CDR1 is WSHSY and CDR2 is SAAADI. This CDR3 has 13 amino acids. The CDR3: CASSDHRGTEAFF. The CDR3 DNA is TGCGCCAGCAGTGACCACAGGGGCACTGAAGCTTTCTTT.

The chain combines TRBV3-1 (or the pseudogene TRBV3-2) with TRBJ2-5; maybe TRBD2 (6 bases). CDR3 length equals 15 residues. Germline V gives CDR1 LGHDT, CDR2 YNNKEL (reference sequence). The V and J ends lost 2 bases and 2 bases respectively, with 12 bases between them. This chain's CDR3 is CASSQTGTQQETQYF. CDR3 nucleotide sequence: TGTGCCAGCAGCCAAACCGGGACTCAACAAGAGACCCAGTACTTC.

This clone was detected a few times. The genes are TRBV2 and TRBJ1-6, with D tentatively TRBD1 (6 bases). Germline CDR1 SNHLY, CDR2 FYNNEI. This CDR3 contains 16 residues. V was trimmed by 6 bases and J by 2 bases, leaving 14 bases between them. The CDR3 DNA sequence: TGTGCCAGCAGGGGGGACAAGGTTACCTATAATTCACCCCTCCACTTT. Protein sequence: CASRGDKVTYNSPLHF.

The gene calls are TRBV7-2 and TRBJ1-2; D remains ambiguous. The CDR3 has 21 residues. Trimming left V 0 bases short and J 0 bases short, with 26 bases between. Germline loops: CDR1 SGHTA, CDR2 FQGNSA. CDR3 nucleotides: TGTGCCAGCAGCTTAGCGATCTTTGGAGCCAACCCTTCTTCGTCTAACTATGGCTACACCTTC. As protein: CASSLAIFGANPSSSNYGYTF.

V is TRBV5-1 and J is TRBJ1-6; no firm D call. This CDR3 has 14 residues. Germline V gene sequence: CDR1 SGHRS, CDR2 YFSETQ. Deletions cut 0 bases from V and 9 bases from J, with 10 bases between. The CDR3 loop reads CASSLEGTGSPLHF. The DNA for the CDR3 is TGCGCCAGCAGCTTGGAAGGAACGGGTTCACCCCTCCACTTT.

The genes are TRBV5-5 and TRBJ1-6, with D unclear. This CDR3 has 16 residues. The germline V gene encodes CDR1 SGHKS and CDR2 YYEKEE (reference sequence). The germline V and J ends were trimmed by 4 bases and 2 bases, with 13 bases remaining between them. In nucleotides, the CDR3 is TGTGCCAGCAGCCTGAGGGCAGGCACCTATAATTCACCCCTCCACTTT. Translating gives CASSLRAGTYNSPLHF.

The V call is TRBV5-1, the J call TRBJ1-5; possibly TRBD1 for D (6 bases). The ends were cut back, 4 bases at V and 1 base at J, with 12 bases in the middle. In germline, CDR1 is SGHRS, CDR2 YFSETQ. This CDR3 has 15 amino acids. The CDR3 spells CASSPSGVSNQPQHF. CDR3 DNA sequence: TGCGCCAGCAGCCCATCAGGGGTAAGCAATCAGCCCCAGCATTTT.

The chain couples TRBV7-8 to TRBJ1-1; a weak D match, TRBD1 (5 bases). Germline V gene lookup returns CDR1 SGHVS and CDR2 FQNEAQ. The CDR3 has 15 residues. Trimming pared 1 base from V and 0 bases from J, leaving 9 bases between. The CDR3: CASSLGTRVNTEAFF. The CDR3 DNA is TGTGCCAGCAGCTTAGGGACAAGAGTGAACACTGAAGCTTTCTTT.

This chain joins TRBV4-3 and TRBJ1-2; 10 positions match TRBD1. The germline V gene encodes CDR1 LGHNA and CDR2 YSLEER. The V and J ends lost 4 bases and 5 bases, in that order; junction bases with no gene match: 4. There are 14 residues in the CDR3. CDR3 in amino acids: CASSRPGQGYGYTF. DNA of the CDR3: TGCGCCAGCAGCCGGCCGGGACAGGGGTATGGCTACACCTTC.

This chain connects TRBV21-1 to TRBJ1-2; the table's D call, TRBD1, was not checked against the DNA. TRBV21-1 is flagged as a pseudogene. CDR3 size: 15 residues. The CDR3 sequence is CASAYGRVVNYGYTF. DNA for the CDR3: TGTGCCAGCGCGTACGGCAGGGTTGTAAACTATGGCTACACCTTC.

CDR3 sequence reads: CASSEGSGGISPLHF. CDR3 bases: TGTGCCAGCAGTGAAGGCTCAGGGGGCATTTCACCCCTCCACTTT. This sequence joins TRBV2 and TRBJ1-6, with 8 positions matching TRBD1. CDR1 SNHLY and CDR2 FYNNEI come from the germline V gene. The CDR3 length is 15 residues. V was pared by 1 base and J by 9 bases, with 5 bases of the junction left unmatched.

The chain employs TRBV7-2 and TRBJ1-6; the D gene is possibly TRBD1 (6 bases). The CDR3 is 16 amino acids. Germline CDR1 SGHTA, CDR2 FQGNSA. Trimming left V 5 bases short and J 7 bases short, with 18 bases between. The CDR3: CASSKSGTQGNSPLHF. For the CDR3, the DNA is TGTGCCAGCAGCAAATCCGGGACGCAGGGGAATTCACCCCTCCACTTT.

This clone was detected once. This rearrangement joins TRBV6-5 to TRBJ1-1, with TRBD1 matching 11 bases. Trimming removed 6 bases from V and 4 bases from J; junction bases left unmatched: 4. Germline V lookup: CDR1 MNHEY, CDR2 SVGAGI. This CDR3 is built from 14 residues. The DNA of the CDR3 is TGTGCCAGCAGCGCGGGGACAGGGGGCACTGAAGCTTTCTTT. This encodes CASSAGTGGTEAFF.